The 2 T cell receptor beta chains presented below share a single source sample, sequenced in a study of regulatory T cells in long-lasting Graves disease (TCRdb year 2021). Libraries were made using multiplex PCR. The instrument given in TCRdb is Illumina HiSeq 4000. To build TCR beta libraries, CDR3 regions were amplified by Arm-PCR using iRepertoire HTBI primers. TCRdb reprocessed the public reads (quality trimming at Q25 with fastp, clone calling with MiXCR) and kept in-frame beta chains. Each CDR3 protein gets just one entry, which takes the most common genes and DNA from the rows behind it. For this sample there are roughly 410,000 distinct CDR3 sequences; approximately 15% appear just once. About 8.2% of the sample is in the top ten clones. Per the publication, the time point label means: newly diagnosed GD, antithyroid drugs for less than 3 months. For both TCR sequencing and RNA sequencing, RNA was extracted from PBMCs in TRIzol.

The data were also submitted as part of a second study, on T cells in Graves' hyperthyroidism and ophthalmopathy.

The sample here was peripheral blood mononuclear cells (PBMCs), taken at new diagnosis, from a patient treated with antithyroid drugs. The origin of the receptors is a woman in her forties with Graves disease. Donor details come from another sample of the same person, matched by shared clones.

This clonotype was detected ten times or more. Here the CDR3 reads CASGFNGDKNTGELFF. Here the CDR3 DNA reads TGTGCCAGCGGTTTTAACGGGGACAAGAACACCGGGGAGCTGTTTTTT. This chain uses TRBV6-5 with TRBJ2-2, with D possibly TRBD1 on 6 matching bases. This CDR3 region has 16 residues. Germline V gene data show CDR1 as MNHEY and CDR2 as SVGAGI. V was shortened by 8 bases and J by 1 base, with 17 bases between the two germline ends.

Notes on this clonotype: With a much larger clone just one base away, this may be a read error. The gene calls are TRBV12-3 or TRBV12-4 and TRBJ2-5; perhaps D is TRBD1 or TRBD2 (5 bases each). The CDR3 length is 13 residues. The CDR3 region is CAGSMRGVETQYF. The CDR3 DNA sequence: TGTGCCGGCAGTATGAGGGGCGTCGAGACCCAGTACTTC.